This is a list of T cell receptor beta chains from one sample in a study of blood T cell repertoires in COVID-19. Assay: immunoSEQ multiplex PCR; the TCRdb copy retains only in-frame clones and omits some. Of tens of thousands of clones detected, approximately 80% appear once; the ten largest clones hold about 8.5%. The source material was peripheral blood. These receptor sequences come from a man between 65 and 79 years old with active or convalescent COVID-19. CDR3s include the opening cysteine and the closing phenylalanine or tryptophan. A D gene is named only where the DNA matches it firmly. Rows give clone size only sometimes, using once, few, many, or a class for an expanded clone.

v_gene	d_gene	j_gene	abundance	CDR3aa	CDR3nt
TRBV9	NA	TRBJ1-4	NA	CASSARQDTFGEKLFF	TGTGCCAGCAGCGCCCGACAGGACACGTTCGGTGAAAAACTGTTTTTT
TRBV5-4	NA	TRBJ1-5	NA	CASGTIWTLQPQHF	TGTGCCAGCGGGACAATCTGGACGCTACAGCCCCAGCATTTT
TRBV7-2	NA	TRBJ2-5	NA	CASSLDSYLETQYF	TGTGCCAGCAGCTTAGATTCGTATTTGGAGACCCAGTACTTC
TRBV28	TRBD1	TRBJ1-6	NA	CASSLVQGEGDSPLHF	TGTGCCAGCAGTTTAGTACAGGGGGAAGGAGATTCACCCCTCCACTTT
TRBV19	TRBD2	TRBJ2-3	NA	CASSIEGSGGWNTQYF	TGTGCCAGTAGTATAGAGGGTAGCGGGGGGTGGAATACGCAGTATTTT
TRBV30	NA	TRBJ1-2	few	CAWRVGRGGYTF	TGTGCCTGGAGGGTCGGGAGAGGTGGCTACACCTTC
TRBV28	TRBD1	TRBJ1-1	few	CASRIQGAEAFF	TGTGCCAGCAGAATACAGGGGGCTGAAGCTTTCTTT
TRBV4-1	NA	TRBJ1-3	NA	CASSRNLRPEDTIYF	TGCGCCAGCAGCCGCAATCTCAGACCGGAGGACACCATATATTTT
TRBV12-3/TRBV12-4	NA	TRBJ1-1	NA	CASSARLNTEAFF	TGTGCCAGCAGCGCTAGGTTGAACACTGAAGCTTTCTTT
TRBV5-5	NA	TRBJ2-2	NA	CASSPRDKNTGELFF	TGTGCCAGCAGCCCCCGGGACAAAAACACCGGGGAGCTGTTTTTT
TRBV12-3/TRBV12-4	NA	TRBJ1-5	NA	CATKAGANQPQHF	TGTGCCACCAAGGCAGGGGCAAATCAGCCCCAGCATTTT
TRBV9	TRBD1	TRBJ1-6	NA	CASSVEGQGNSPLHF	TGTGCCAGCAGCGTAGAGGGACAGGGGAATTCACCCCTCCACTTT
TRBV9	NA	TRBJ2-7	NA	CASSEDRSGGEQYF	TGTGCCAGCTCGGAGGACAGATCGGGAGGCGAGCAGTACTTC
TRBV5-1	NA	TRBJ2-3	NA	CASSPGTLSTDTQYF	TGCGCCAGCAGCCCCGGGACATTGAGCACAGATACGCAGTATTTT
TRBV5-1	NA	TRBJ2-2	many	CASSLSRWSNTGELFF	TGCGCCAGCAGCTTGTCTAGGTGGTCCAACACCGGGGAGCTGTTTTTT
TRBV27	TRBD1	TRBJ2-5	once	CASSFGQGAGETQYF	TGTGCCAGCAGTTTCGGACAGGGGGCCGGGGAGACCCAGTACTTC
TRBV5-1	TRBD1	TRBJ1-5	NA	CASSRTGVGDQPQHF	TGCGCCAGCAGTCGGACAGGGGTTGGCGATCAGCCCCAGCATTTT
TRBV4-1	NA	TRBJ1-5	NA	CASSQEGLGNQPQHF	TGCGCCAGCAGCCAAGAAGGACTGGGCAATCAGCCCCAGCATTTT
TRBV3-1/TRBV3-2	NA	TRBJ2-3	NA	CASSQNYDTQYF	TGTGCCAGCAGCCAAAACTACGATACGCAGTATTTT
TRBV24-1	NA	TRBJ2-3	NA	CATSAHAGASGTTDTQYF	TGTGCCACCAGTGCCCATGCGGGGGCCTCGGGTACCACAGATACGCAGTATTTT
TRBV3-1/TRBV3-2	NA	TRBJ1-5	once	CASSQDYSDQPQHF	TGTGCCAGCAGCCAAGACTACAGTGATCAGCCCCAGCATTTT
TRBV10-1	NA	TRBJ2-3	once	CASSSSRSTDTQYF	TGCGCCAGCAGTAGTAGCAGAAGCACAGATACGCAGTATTTT
TRBV11-3	NA	TRBJ1-5	NA	CASSQPRAGQPQHF	TGTGCCAGCAGCCAGCCTCGGGCGGGGCAGCCCCAGCATTTT
TRBV7-9	NA	TRBJ2-1	NA	CASSRLGSSYNEQFF	TGTGCCAGCAGTCGCCTTGGGAGCTCCTACAATGAGCAGTTCTTC
TRBV5-1	TRBD2	TRBJ2-5	NA	CASSLEREEETQYF	TGCGCCAGCAGTCTGGAGCGGGAGGAAGAGACCCAGTACTTC
TRBV7-9	NA	TRBJ1-3	once	CASSTYRETNTIYF	TGTGCCAGCAGCACCTACAGGGAAACAAACACCATATATTTT
TRBV28	NA	TRBJ1-5	medium-sized	CASSFIQVKNQPQHF	TGTGCCAGCAGTTTCATACAGGTCAAGAATCAGCCCCAGCATTTT
TRBV30	NA	TRBJ1-3	NA	CAWSDPSMQGPGNTIYF	TGTGCCTGGAGTGACCCCTCCATGCAGGGTCCTGGAAACACCATATATTTT
TRBV4-1	TRBD1	TRBJ1-1	NA	CASSRGTGGGMNTEAFF	TGCGCCAGCAGCCGAGGAACAGGGGGCGGAATGAACACTGAAGCTTTCTTT
TRBV20-1	TRBD1	TRBJ1-2	NA	CSARGQYGYTF	TGCAGTGCTAGGGGACAGTATGGCTACACCTTC
TRBV9	NA	TRBJ1-6	few	CASSVVDRDSPLHF	TGTGCCAGCAGCGTGGTGGACAGAGATTCACCCCTCCACTTT
TRBV7-2	NA	TRBJ2-7	medium-sized	CASSPFRSAPLYF	TGTGCCAGCAGCCCCTTCCGGAGTGCCCCCCTGTACTTC
TRBV6-5	TRBD1	TRBJ1-5	NA	CASSQPGQGDQPQHF	TGTGCCAGCAGCCAACCGGGACAGGGAGATCAGCCCCAGCATTTT
TRBV5-4	NA	TRBJ2-2	NA	CASSVTVGGTDTGELFF	TGTGCCAGCAGCGTTACCGTAGGGGGTACGGACACCGGGGAGCTGTTTTTT
TRBV18	NA	TRBJ1-2	NA	CASSLTGLYYGYTF	TGTGCCAGCTCACTAACCGGGTTATACTATGGCTACACCTTC
TRBV5-6	TRBD1	TRBJ1-5	NA	CASSLEGGVQPQHF	TGTGCCAGCAGCTTGGAAGGGGGCGTTCAGCCCCAGCATTTT
TRBV4-2	NA	TRBJ1-2	NA	CASSRDSNFHYGYTF	TGTGCCAGCAGCCGCGACAGCAATTTTCACTATGGCTACACCTTC
TRBV3-1/TRBV3-2	NA	TRBJ2-2	NA	CASSPMFSGELFF	TGTGCCAGCAGCCCAATGTTTTCCGGGGAGCTGTTTTTT
TRBV5-1	TRBD1	TRBJ2-5	NA	CASSAGQGEVGTQYF	TGCGCCAGCAGCGCGGGACAGGGGGAGGTAGGGACCCAGTACTTC
TRBV5-1	TRBD1	TRBJ2-5	NA	CASSMGSGTAQETQYF	TGCGCCAGCAGCATGGGATCCGGGACAGCCCAAGAGACCCAGTACTTC
TRBV11-2	NA	TRBJ1-1	NA	CASSFQGNTEAFF	TGTGCCAGCAGCTTCCAGGGTAACACTGAAGCTTTCTTT
TRBV29-1	TRBD1	TRBJ2-1	NA	CSVYRGRTGSNEQFF	TGCAGCGTTTATCGGGGTAGGACAGGGTCGAATGAGCAGTTCTTC
TRBV29-1	NA	TRBJ1-4	NA	CSVIRGRNEKLFF	TGCAGCGTTATCAGGGGTAGGAATGAAAAACTGTTTTTT
TRBV6-4	TRBD1	TRBJ1-6	NA	CASSKEGQVPPLHF	TGTGCCAGCAGTAAAGAAGGACAGGTTCCACCCCTCCACTTT
TRBV10-1	NA	TRBJ2-3	NA	CASSESWGRIPYF	TGCGCCAGCAGTGAGTCGTGGGGGCGCATCCCGTATTTT
TRBV5-1	TRBD1	TRBJ1-4	NA	CASSTGTGRNEKLFF	TGCGCCAGCAGCACAGGGACAGGGAGGAATGAAAAACTGTTTTTT
TRBV21-1	NA	TRBJ2-7	once	CASKSYEQYF	TGTGCCAGCAAGAGTTACGAGCAGTACTTC
TRBV28	NA	TRBJ1-5	once	CASSRIQAGIQPQHF	TGTGCCAGCAGTCGCATACAGGCGGGGATCCAGCCCCAGCATTTT
TRBV29-1	NA	TRBJ1-4	NA	CSGTSVDEDNEKLFF	TGCAGCGGAACCAGCGTTGATGAGGATAATGAAAAACTGTTTTTT
TRBV27	NA	TRBJ1-5	few	CASSYTLYPGGQPQHF	TGTGCCAGCAGTTATACCCTCTATCCGGGGGGACAGCCCCAGCATTTT
TRBV5-1	TRBD1	TRBJ1-2	few	CASSLNGQGYGYTF	TGCGCCAGCAGCTTGAACGGACAGGGCTATGGCTACACCTTC
TRBV10-2	NA	TRBJ2-1	NA	CASILSVDSYNEQFF	TGCGCCAGCATCCTTAGCGTGGACTCCTACAATGAGCAGTTCTTC
TRBV5-1	NA	TRBJ2-4	NA	CASSLGLTENIQYF	TGCGCCAGCAGCTTGGGACTGACCGAAAACATTCAGTACTTC
TRBV6-5	NA	TRBJ1-1	NA	CASSYGAQGNTEAFF	TGTGCCAGCAGTTACGGGGCTCAGGGCAACACTGAAGCTTTCTTT
TRBV6-5	NA	TRBJ2-7	NA	CASRDPTREQYF	TGTGCCAGCAGAGATCCGACTAGGGAGCAGTACTTC
TRBV7-2	TRBD1	TRBJ1-5	NA	CASTLDGESGGQPQHF	TGTGCCAGCACCCTAGATGGGGAGTCAGGGGGTCAGCCCCAGCATTTT